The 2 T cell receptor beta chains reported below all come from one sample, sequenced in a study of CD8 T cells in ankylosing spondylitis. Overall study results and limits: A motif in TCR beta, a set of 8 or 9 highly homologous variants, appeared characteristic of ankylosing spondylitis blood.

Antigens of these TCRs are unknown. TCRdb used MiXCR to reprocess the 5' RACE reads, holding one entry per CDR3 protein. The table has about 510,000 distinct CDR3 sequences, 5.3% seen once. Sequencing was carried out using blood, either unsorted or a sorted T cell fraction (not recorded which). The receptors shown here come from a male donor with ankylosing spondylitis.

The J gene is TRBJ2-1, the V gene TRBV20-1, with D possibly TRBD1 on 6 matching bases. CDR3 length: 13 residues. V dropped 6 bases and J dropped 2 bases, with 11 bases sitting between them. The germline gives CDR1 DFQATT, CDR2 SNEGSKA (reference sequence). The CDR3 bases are TGCAGTGCGACGAGGGACACCTACAATGAGCAGTTCTTC. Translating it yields CSATRDTYNEQFF.

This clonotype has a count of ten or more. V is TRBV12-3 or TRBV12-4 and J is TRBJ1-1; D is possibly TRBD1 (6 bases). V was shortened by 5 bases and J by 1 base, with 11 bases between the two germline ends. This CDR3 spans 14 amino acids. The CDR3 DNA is TGTGCCAGCAGTAAGGGGGTGACGAACACTGAAGCTTTCTTT. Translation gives CASSKGVTNTEAFF.